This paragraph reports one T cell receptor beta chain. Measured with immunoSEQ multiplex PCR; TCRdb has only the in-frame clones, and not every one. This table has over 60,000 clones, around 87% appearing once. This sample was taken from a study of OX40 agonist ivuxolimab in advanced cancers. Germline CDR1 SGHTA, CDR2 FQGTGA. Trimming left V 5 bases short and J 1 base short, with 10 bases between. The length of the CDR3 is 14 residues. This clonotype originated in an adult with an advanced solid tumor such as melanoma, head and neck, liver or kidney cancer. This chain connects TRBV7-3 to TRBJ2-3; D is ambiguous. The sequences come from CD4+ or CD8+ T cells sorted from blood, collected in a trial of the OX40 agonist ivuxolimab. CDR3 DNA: TGTGCCAGCAGCCAGGCGACGGGCACAGATACGCAGTATTTT. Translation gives CASSQATGTDTQYF.